The next 2 T cell receptor beta chains were all read from a single sample in a study of T cell repertoires in cytomegalovirus infection. TCRdb re-called the reads with MiXCR, one entry per CDR3 protein. This sample yields around 440,000 distinct CDR3 sequences, of which roughly 12% are seen a single time; roughly a tenth belongs to the top ten. Material: PBMCs. All receptors come from a human donor in good health (CMV status not recorded). Some clones in this sample may be carry-over from other donors' samples.

This chain links TRBV13 with TRBJ2-7, with TRBD1 matching over 10 bases. The J segment lost 4 bases and the V segment lost 4 bases, leaving 7 bases of the junction unmatched. This CDR3 contains 15 residues. Germline values: CDR1 PRHDT, CDR2 FYEKMQ (reference sequence). CDR3 in DNA: TGTGCCAGCAGCTCCCAGGACAGGGGGGGATACGAGCAGTACTTC. Its protein is CASSSQDRGGYEQYF. Full variable domain (outside the CDR3, taken from reference TRBV13 and TRBJ2-7): AAGVIQSPRHLIKEKRETATLKCYPIPRHDTVYWYQQGPGQDPQFLISFYEKMQSDKGSIPDRFSAQQFSDYHSELNMSSLELGDSALYFCASSSQDRGGYEQYFGPGTRLTVT.

This chain uses TRBV5-1 with TRBJ2-2; D perhaps matches TRBD1 (5 bases). In germline, CDR1 is SGHRS, CDR2 YFSETQ. V gave up 4 bases and J gave up 3 bases, with 13 bases separating them. This CDR3 has 15 residues. CDR3 nucleotide sequence: TGCGCCAGCAGCCCCAGGGTACAGCACACCGGGGAGCTGTTTTTT. Protein: CASSPRVQHTGELFF.